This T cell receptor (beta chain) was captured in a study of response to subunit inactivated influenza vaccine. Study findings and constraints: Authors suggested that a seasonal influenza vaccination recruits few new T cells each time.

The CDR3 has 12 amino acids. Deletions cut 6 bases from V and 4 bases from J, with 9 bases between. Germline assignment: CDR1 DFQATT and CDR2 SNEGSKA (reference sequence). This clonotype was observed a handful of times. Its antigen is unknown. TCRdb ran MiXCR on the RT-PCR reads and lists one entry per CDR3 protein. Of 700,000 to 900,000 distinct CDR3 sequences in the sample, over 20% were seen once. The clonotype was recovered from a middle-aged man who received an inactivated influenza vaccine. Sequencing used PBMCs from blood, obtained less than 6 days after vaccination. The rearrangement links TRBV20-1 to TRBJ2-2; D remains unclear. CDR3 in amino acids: CSATDRTGELFF. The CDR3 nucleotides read TGCAGTGCCACCGACCGCACCGGGGAGCTGTTTTTT.